This section outlines one TCR beta chain sequence together with its context. Its antigen remains unknown. The data are from a study of blood T cells in healthy people across ages. General study points: Greater diversity and more naive CD4+ cells were seen in long-lived donors than in aged donors. Significant beta diversity loss was already apparent by age roughly 44, declining roughly linearly.

The CDR3 consists of 14 residues. V lost 1 base and J 11 bases, leaving 17 bases between the germline ends. Germline V lookup: CDR1 MGHDK, CDR2 SYGVNS. A second PCR, run for roughly 6 to 11 cycles, used a sample-barcoded 5' primer plus a J-beta primer mix. TCRdb itself ran the 5' RACE reads through MiXCR, one entry per CDR3 protein. The table includes more than 1.4 million distinct CDR3 sequences, 35% to 45% detected once. Per-sample yields of isolated PBMCs were at least 6.5 million. The specimen was blood. The V gene is TRBV25-1, the J gene TRBJ1-1; no firm D call. The clonotype comes from a woman under 30 in good health. CDR3 nucleotide sequence: TGTGCCAGCAGTGAATTTGGCAGTCCCCGAGAGGCTTTCTTT. It is translated as CASSEFGSPREAFF.